The 26 T cell receptor beta chains given below trace back to one sample, sequenced in a study of T cell responses to AZD1222 COVID-19 vaccine. Measured with immunoSEQ multiplex PCR; TCRdb has only the in-frame clones, and not every one. The table records 130,000 to 150,000 clones, over 85% of them present only once. This specimen was peripheral blood, taken on day 0 of AZD1222 vaccination. The source of these receptors is an adult in good health.

This CDR3 reads CASSLRRGRSYEQYF. CDR3 nucleotide sequence: TGTGCCAGCAGCTTAAGAAGGGGCAGGTCCTACGAGCAGTACTTC. The chain joins TRBV13 to TRBJ2-7; TRBD1 is a possible D gene (5 bases). V lost 2 bases and J 1 base, leaving 12 bases between the germline ends. Per the germline V gene, CDR1 is PRHDT and CDR2 is FYEKMQ (reference sequence). This CDR3 has 15 residues.

As DNA, the CDR3 is TGTGCCAGCAGCTTAGCCGGAGGCAATGGCTACACCTTC. It specifies CASSLAGGNGYTF. The rearrangement links TRBV7-3 to TRBJ1-2; unclear D gene. Trimming took 2 bases from V and 6 from J, leaving 10 bases between them. The germline V gene has CDR1 SGHTA and CDR2 FQGTGA. CDR3 size: 13 residues.

This clone was recorded only once. The J gene is TRBJ2-1, the V gene TRBV4-1, with D possibly being TRBD2 (6 bases). The CDR3 runs to 14 residues. V lost 2 bases, J lost 12 bases, and 17 bases lay in between. CDR1 is MGHRA and CDR2 is YSYEKL in the germline V gene. CDR3 amino acids: CASSQRTGGTVQFF. CDR3 DNA: TGCGCCAGCAGCCAAAGAACCGGGGGAACCGTGCAGTTCTTC.

This chain links TRBV10-1 with TRBJ1-6; 7 bases are shared with TRBD1. In germline, CDR1 is WNHNN, CDR2 SYGVQD (reference sequence). There are 14 residues in the CDR3. After removal of 5 bases from V and 6 bases from J, the junction contained 4 bases not matched to a gene. CDR3 bases: TGCGCCAGCAGTACTGGGACAGCTAATTCACCCCTCCACTTT. This translates into CASSTGTANSPLHF.

The chain carries TRBV7-9 and TRBJ2-1, with no clear D. The ends were cut back, 7 bases at V and 12 bases at J, with 25 bases in the middle. CDR3 length equals 15 residues. Germline V lookup: CDR1 SEHNR, CDR2 FQNEAQ (reference sequence). The CDR3 spells CASTIPSAPNWVQFF. The CDR3, as DNA: TGTGCCAGCACTATTCCCTCGGCCCCCAATTGGGTGCAGTTCTTC.

This clone was seen once. V is TRBV19 and J is TRBJ1-5, with a tentative D call TRBD1 (6 bases). Germline assignment: CDR1 LNHDA and CDR2 SQIVND (reference sequence). This CDR3 region has 17 residues. Trimming took 4 bases from V and 4 from J, leaving 20 bases between them. The CDR3 region has the DNA TGTGCCAGTAGTAAGAGGACAGTTACGGGCGGGAATCAGCCCCAGCATTTT. Translation: CASSKRTVTGGNQPQHF.

This chain links TRBV11-2 with TRBJ1-3, with D possibly TRBD1 on 6 matching bases. Deletions cut 4 bases from V and 1 base from J, with 11 bases between. Per the germline V gene, CDR1 is SGHAT and CDR2 is FQNNGV. This CDR3 has 15 residues. This CDR3 is CASSSPRGSGNTIYF. Here the CDR3 DNA reads TGTGCCAGCAGCTCACCAAGGGGGTCTGGAAACACCATATATTTT.

The V call is TRBV10-3, the J call TRBJ2-1; TRBD2 matches at 9 bases. Germline V gene lookup returns CDR1 ENHRY and CDR2 SYGVKD. The CDR3 spans 15 residues. The J segment lost 2 bases and the V segment lost 10 bases, leaving 9 bases of the junction unmatched. In DNA form, the CDR3 reads TGTGCCACCCGCGGCGGCGGGAGGGCCTACAATGAGCAGTTCTTC. Protein product: CATRGGGRAYNEQFF.

Note on this clone: One end of the junction does not line up with germline, which may come from a read error. CDR3 in amino acids: CASSKASPQYF. Written as DNA, the CDR3 is TGTGCCAGCAGTAAAGCCTCTCCCCAGTACTTC. This sequence joins TRBV6-1 and TRBJ2-5; no clear D gene. This CDR3 comprises 11 residues. Germline-derived CDR1 and CDR2 are MNHNS and SASEGT.

The chain uses TRBV28 and TRBJ1-6, with D tentatively TRBD1 (6 bases). Germline V gene sequence: CDR1 MDHEN, CDR2 SYDVKM. Trimming took 8 bases from V and 13 from J, leaving 15 bases between them. The CDR3 length is 12 residues. CDR3 amino acids: CASAALGGPLHF. In DNA, the CDR3 is TGTGCCAGCGCCGCCCTGGGGGGCCCCCTCCACTTT.

This rearrangement joins TRBV9 to TRBJ1-2; 8 bases align to TRBD1. The CDR3 runs to 14 residues. The germline gives CDR1 SGDLS, CDR2 YYNGEE. V trimming: 3 bases; J trimming: 7 bases; junction bases outside the gene matches: 8. The CDR3, as DNA: TGTGCCAGCAGCGCAGGGGGCGCCAGGGGTGGCTACACCTTC. Translation gives CASSAGGARGGYTF.

This chain links TRBV7-9 with TRBJ2-3; the D gene is possibly TRBD1 (5 bases). Per germline, CDR1 SEHNR and CDR2 FQNEAQ (reference sequence). Trimming stripped 3 bases from V and 0 bases from J, with 10 bases between. CDR3 length equals 15 residues. The CDR3 region has the DNA TGTGCCAGCAGCTTGGGGCGAGCTAGCACAGATACGCAGTATTTT. It codes for CASSLGRASTDTQYF.

The chain recombines TRBV6-5 with TRBJ2-7; the D gene is possibly TRBD1 (6 bases). The CDR3 sequence is 13 residues long. Germline V gene data show CDR1 as MNHEY and CDR2 as SVGAGI. V lost 10 bases, J lost 3 bases, and 16 bases lay in between. CDR3 nucleotide sequence: TGTGCCACCAATCACAGGGTTCTCTACGAGCAGTACTTC. This translates into CATNHRVLYEQYF.

The V and J genes are TRBV7-8 and TRBJ1-1, with TRBD1 as a possible D gene (6 bases). CDR3 length equals 19 residues. Trimming cost V 1 base and J 0 bases, with 21 bases left between them. Looked up from germline, CDR1 is SGHVS and CDR2 is FQNEAQ. The CDR3 is CASSLGVNDRSYLNTEAFF. The CDR3 nucleotides are TGTGCCAGCAGCTTAGGGGTAAACGACAGGTCATATTTGAACACTGAAGCTTTCTTT.

The chain carries TRBV28 and TRBJ1-1; D unresolved. V was clipped by 10 bases and J by 7 bases, with 19 bases between them. Germline CDR1 reads MDHEN; CDR2 reads SYDVKM. This CDR3 has 13 residues. DNA for the CDR3: TGTGCCACCTGGGCCGAGTTTAGGGTTGAAGCTTTCTTT. Protein sequence: CATWAEFRVEAFF. The full variable domain, completed using reference TRBV28 and TRBJ1-1, is DVKVTQSSRYLVKRTGEKVFLECVQDMDHENMFWYRQDPGLGLRLIYFSYDVKMKEKGDIPEGYSVSREKKERFSLILESASTNQTSMYLCATWAEFRVEAFFGQGTRLTVV.

This chain joins TRBV6-4 and TRBJ2-1, with D maybe TRBD1 (6 bases). Trimming removed 6 bases at V and 5 bases at J, with 14 bases between. The CDR3 totals 14 residues. Germline assignment: CDR1 MRHNA and CDR2 SNTAGT. The CDR3 sequence: CASSKGHPNNEQFF. CDR3 nucleotide sequence: TGTGCCAGCAGCAAGGGACATCCTAACAATGAGCAGTTCTTC.

The chain combines TRBV2 with TRBJ2-3; TRBD2 matches 14 bases. V lost 7 bases to trimming and J lost 3 bases; unmatched junction nucleotides: 6. This CDR3 spans 16 amino acids. CDR1 and CDR2 (germline): SNHLY, FYNNEI. CDR3 sequence reads: CASTGTSGRITDTQYF. CDR3 bases: TGTGCCAGCACCGGGACTAGCGGGAGAATAACAGATACGCAGTATTTT.

This chain uses TRBV28 with TRBJ1-1, with TRBD1 matching over 10 bases. The CDR3 consists of 15 residues. J gave up 6 bases and V 5 bases, and 9 bases lay outside the gene matches. Germline V gene sequence: CDR1 MDHEN, CDR2 SYDVKM. The CDR3 loop is CASSLPGTGVAEAFF. Here the CDR3 DNA reads TGTGCCAGCAGTCTCCCCGGGACAGGGGTAGCTGAAGCTTTCTTT.

The chain links TRBV27 to TRBJ1-5, with D perhaps matching TRBD1 (5 bases). Trimming shortened V by 3 bases and J by 7 bases, and 16 bases separated the two germline ends. The CDR3 covers 15 residues. CDR1 and CDR2 (germline): MNHEY, SMNVEV (reference sequence). CDR3: CASSLGGGLGQPQHF. CDR3 nucleotides: TGTGCCAGCAGTTTGGGGGGAGGGTTAGGGCAGCCCCAGCATTTT.

The rearrangement links TRBV3-1 (or the pseudogene TRBV3-2) to TRBJ2-1; the match to TRBD2 covers 12 bases. The J segment lost 6 bases and the V segment lost 4 bases, leaving 1 base of the junction unmatched. This CDR3 spans 14 amino acids. CDR1 and CDR2 (germline): LGHDT, YNNKEL (reference sequence). CDR3 bases: TGTGCCAGCAGCCTACTAGCGGGGGGCAATGAGCAGTTCTTC. Its protein product is CASSLLAGGNEQFF.

The chain has TRBV6-1 and TRBJ1-3, with TRBD1 as a possible D gene (5 bases). The germline gives CDR1 MNHNS, CDR2 SASEGT. The V and J ends lost 2 bases and 0 bases respectively, with 23 bases between them. The CDR3 runs 20 residues. The CDR3 coding sequence is TGTGCCAGCAGTGAAATCCATGGGACTCAACTATTTAGCTCTGGAAACACCATATATTTT. This translates into CASSEIHGTQLFSSGNTIYF.

Only one count was recorded for this clone. This sequence joins TRBV3-1 (or the pseudogene TRBV3-2) and TRBJ2-7, with TRBD1 matching 10 bases. There are 15 residues in the CDR3. The germline V gene has CDR1 LGHDT and CDR2 YNNKEL (reference sequence). V lost 4 bases and J lost 5; bases outside the gene matches: 8. In nucleotides, the CDR3 is TGTGCCAGCAGCCCGTACCGGGACAGGGGACACGAGCAGTACTTC. Amino acid sequence: CASSPYRDRGHEQYF.

V usage is TRBV7-9 and J usage is TRBJ1-5, with D possibly matching TRBD1 (6 bases). The CDR3 has 16 amino acids. V gave up 2 bases and J gave up 0 bases, with 11 bases separating them. Germline CDR1 reads SEHNR; CDR2 reads FQNEAQ (reference sequence). Written as DNA, the CDR3 is TGTGCCAGCAGCTTAAACACAGGGCGTAGCAATCAGCCCCAGCATTTT. Protein sequence: CASSLNTGRSNQPQHF.

CDR3 in amino acids: CASTARFSANYGYTF. In DNA form, the CDR3 reads TGTGCCAGCACTGCCCGGTTCTCGGCTAACTATGGCTACACCTTC. J is TRBJ1-2 and V is TRBV5-6; D ambiguous. The germline V gene has CDR1 SGHDT and CDR2 YYEEEE. V lost 6 bases and J lost 0, with 15 bases in between. The CDR3 is 15 amino acids.

The chain combines TRBV5-1 with TRBJ2-7, with D perhaps TRBD1 or TRBD2 (5 bases each). Trimming took off 4 bases at V and 6 bases at J, with 14 bases between the two ends. CDR1 SGHRS and CDR2 YFSETQ come from the germline V gene. This CDR3 is built from 13 residues. In DNA form, the CDR3 reads TGCGCCAGCAGCCAAGGGGACCAGCGCGAGCAGTACTTC. This encodes CASSQGDQREQYF.

The CDR3 loop is CASSRFGQGPTYEQYF. Here the CDR3 DNA reads TGCGCCAGCAGCCGGTTTGGACAGGGACCCACCTACGAGCAGTACTTC. The rearrangement uses TRBV4-1 and TRBJ2-7; 8 positions match TRBD1. Germline V gene data show CDR1 as MGHRA and CDR2 as YSYEKL. The V segment lost 4 bases and the J segment 2 bases; nucleotides outside the gene matches: 10. This CDR3 has 16 residues.